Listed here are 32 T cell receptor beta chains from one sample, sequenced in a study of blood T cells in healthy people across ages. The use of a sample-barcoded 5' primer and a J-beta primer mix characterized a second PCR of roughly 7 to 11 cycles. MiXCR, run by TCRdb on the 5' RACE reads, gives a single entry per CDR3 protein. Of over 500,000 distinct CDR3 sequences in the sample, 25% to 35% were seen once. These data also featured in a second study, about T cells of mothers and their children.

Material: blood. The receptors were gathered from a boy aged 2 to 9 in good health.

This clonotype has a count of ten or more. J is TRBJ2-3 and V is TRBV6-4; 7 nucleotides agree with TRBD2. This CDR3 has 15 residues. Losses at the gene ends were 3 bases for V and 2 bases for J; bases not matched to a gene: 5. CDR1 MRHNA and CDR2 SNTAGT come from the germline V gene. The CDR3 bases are TGTGCCAGCAGTGAAAGCGGGGAACTCACAGATACGCAGTATTTT. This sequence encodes CASSESGELTDTQYF.

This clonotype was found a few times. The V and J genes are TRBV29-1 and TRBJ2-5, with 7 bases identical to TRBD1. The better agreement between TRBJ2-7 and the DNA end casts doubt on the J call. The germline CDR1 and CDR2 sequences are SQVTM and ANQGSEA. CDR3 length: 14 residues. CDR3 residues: CSVELRDSSYEQYF. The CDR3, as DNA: TGCAGCGTTGAACTACGGGACAGCTCCTACGAGCAGTACTTC.

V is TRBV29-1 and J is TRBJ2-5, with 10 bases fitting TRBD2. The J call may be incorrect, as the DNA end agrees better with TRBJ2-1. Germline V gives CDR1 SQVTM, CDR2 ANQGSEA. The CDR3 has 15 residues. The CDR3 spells CSVLGGLAPGDEQFF. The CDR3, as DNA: TGCAGCGTATTGGGGGGACTAGCGCCTGGGGATGAGCAGTTCTTC.

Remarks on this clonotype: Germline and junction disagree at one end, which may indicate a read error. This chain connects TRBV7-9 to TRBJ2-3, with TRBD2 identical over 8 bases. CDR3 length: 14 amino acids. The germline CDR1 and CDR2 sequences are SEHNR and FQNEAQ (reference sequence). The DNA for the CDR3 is TGTGCCACCCTGAAGAGCGGGAGCATAGATACGCAGTATTTT. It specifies CATLKSGSIDTQYF. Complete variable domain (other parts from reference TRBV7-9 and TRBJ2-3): DTGVSQNPRHKITKRGQNVTFRCDPISEHNRLYWYRQTLGQGPEFLTYFQNEAQLEKSRLLSDRFSAERPKGSFSTLEIQRTEQGDSAMYLCATLKSGSIDTQYFGPGTRLTVL.

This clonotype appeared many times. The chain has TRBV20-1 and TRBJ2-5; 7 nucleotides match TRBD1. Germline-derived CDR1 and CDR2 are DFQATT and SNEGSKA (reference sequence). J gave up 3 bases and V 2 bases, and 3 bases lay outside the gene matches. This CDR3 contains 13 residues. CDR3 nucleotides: TGCAGTGCTAGAACAGGGGTTGAAGAGACCCAGTACTTC. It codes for CSARTGVEETQYF.

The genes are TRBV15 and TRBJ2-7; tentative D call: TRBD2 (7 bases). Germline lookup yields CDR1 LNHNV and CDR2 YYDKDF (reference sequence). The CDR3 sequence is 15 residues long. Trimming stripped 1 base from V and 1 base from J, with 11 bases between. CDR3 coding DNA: TGTGCCACCAGCAGAGGGGGGGGGACATCCTACGAGCAGTACTTC. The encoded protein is CATSRGGGTSYEQYF.

For the CDR3, the DNA is TGTGCCAGCAGTTACGGGACAGGGGACAATGAGCAGTTCTTC. Translating it yields CASSYGTGDNEQFF. The chain recombines TRBV12-3 or TRBV12-4 with TRBJ2-1; 10 bases fit TRBD1. The V gene end was trimmed by 4 bases and the J gene end by 5 bases; junction bases not matched to a gene: 2. The CDR3 runs 14 residues.

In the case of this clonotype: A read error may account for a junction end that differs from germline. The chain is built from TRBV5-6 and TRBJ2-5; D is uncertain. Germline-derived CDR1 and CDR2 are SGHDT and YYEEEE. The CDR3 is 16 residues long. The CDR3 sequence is CTSSLGRKKGPETQYF. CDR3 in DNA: TGTACCAGCAGCTTGGGTCGGAAAAAAGGACCAGAGACCCAGTACTTC.

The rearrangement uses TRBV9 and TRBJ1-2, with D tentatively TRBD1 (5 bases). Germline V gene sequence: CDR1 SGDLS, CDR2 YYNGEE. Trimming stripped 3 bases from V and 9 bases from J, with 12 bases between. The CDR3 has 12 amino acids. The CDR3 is CASSGREGSYTF. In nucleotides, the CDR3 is TGTGCCAGCAGCGGTCGGGAGGGGAGCTACACCTTC.

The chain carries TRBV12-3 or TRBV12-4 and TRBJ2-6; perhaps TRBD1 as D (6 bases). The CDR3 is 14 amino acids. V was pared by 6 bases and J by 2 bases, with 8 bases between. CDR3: CASSRTAGANVLTF. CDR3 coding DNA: TGTGCCAGCAGCCGGACAGCTGGGGCCAACGTCCTGACTTTC.

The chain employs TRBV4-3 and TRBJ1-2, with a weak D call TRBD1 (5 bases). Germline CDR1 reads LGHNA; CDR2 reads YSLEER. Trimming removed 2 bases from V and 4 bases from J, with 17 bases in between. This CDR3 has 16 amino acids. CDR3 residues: CASSQTIEGLPYGYTF. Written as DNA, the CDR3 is TGCGCCAGCAGCCAAACTATAGAGGGACTTCCCTATGGCTACACCTTC.

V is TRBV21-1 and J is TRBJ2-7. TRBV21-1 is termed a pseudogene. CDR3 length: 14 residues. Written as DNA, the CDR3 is TGTGCCAGCAGCCTAAAGGTGCAGGATTACGAGCAGTACTTC. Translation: CASSLKVQDYEQYF.

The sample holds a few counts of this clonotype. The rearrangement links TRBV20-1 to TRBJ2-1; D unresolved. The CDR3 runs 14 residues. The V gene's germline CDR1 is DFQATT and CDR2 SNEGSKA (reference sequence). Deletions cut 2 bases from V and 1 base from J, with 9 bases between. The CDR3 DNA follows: TGCAGTGCTAGACCGGATTCGTCCTACAATGAGCAGTTCTTC. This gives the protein CSARPDSSYNEQFF.

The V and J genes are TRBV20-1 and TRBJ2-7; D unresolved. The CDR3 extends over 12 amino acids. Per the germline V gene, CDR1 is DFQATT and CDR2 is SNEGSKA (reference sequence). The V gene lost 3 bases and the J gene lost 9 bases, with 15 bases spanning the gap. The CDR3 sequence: CSASELGDSQYF. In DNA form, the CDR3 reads TGCAGTGCTAGTGAGTTGGGCGATTCGCAGTACTTC.

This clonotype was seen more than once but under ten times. CDR3 region: CASSQDGAGGPVEQYF. The CDR3 nucleotides are TGTGCCAGCAGCCAAGATGGGGCGGGGGGGCCGGTAGAGCAGTACTTC. The chain recombines TRBV4-2 with TRBJ2-5; 9 bases agree with TRBD2. The CDR3 covers 16 residues. Germline CDR1 is LGHNA and CDR2 is YNFKEQ. Trimming at V came to 0 bases and at J to 11 bases, leaving 13 bases not matched to a gene.

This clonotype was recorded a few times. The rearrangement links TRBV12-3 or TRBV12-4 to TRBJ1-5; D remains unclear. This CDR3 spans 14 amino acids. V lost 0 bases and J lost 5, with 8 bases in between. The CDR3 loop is CASSLAGRHQPQHF. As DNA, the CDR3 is TGTGCCAGCAGTTTAGCAGGGCGGCATCAGCCCCAGCATTTT.

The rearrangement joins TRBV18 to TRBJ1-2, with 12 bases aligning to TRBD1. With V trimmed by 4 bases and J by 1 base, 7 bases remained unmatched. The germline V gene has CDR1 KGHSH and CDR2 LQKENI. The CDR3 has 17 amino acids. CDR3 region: CASSRGTGGDHNYGYTF. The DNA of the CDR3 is TGTGCCAGCTCACGAGGGACAGGGGGCGATCATAACTATGGCTACACCTTC. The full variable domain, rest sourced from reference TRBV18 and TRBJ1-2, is NAGVMQNPRHLVRRRGQEARLRCSPMKGHSHVYWYRQLPEEGLKFMVYLQKENIIDESGMPKERFSAEFPKEGPSILRIQQVVRGDSAAYFCASSRGTGGDHNYGYTFGSGTRLTVV.

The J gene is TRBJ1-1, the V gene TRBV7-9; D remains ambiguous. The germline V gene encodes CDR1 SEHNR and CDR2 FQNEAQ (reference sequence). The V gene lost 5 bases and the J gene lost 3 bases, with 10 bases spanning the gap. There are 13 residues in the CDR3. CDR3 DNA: TGTGCCAGCAGCCAGCTGAACCACACTGAAGCTTTCTTT. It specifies CASSQLNHTEAFF.

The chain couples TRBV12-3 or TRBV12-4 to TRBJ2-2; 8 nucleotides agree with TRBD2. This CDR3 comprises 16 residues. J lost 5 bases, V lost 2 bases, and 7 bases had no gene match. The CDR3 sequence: CASSLREGVKTGELFF. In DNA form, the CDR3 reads TGTGCCAGCAGTTTACGGGAGGGGGTAAAGACCGGGGAGCTGTTTTTT.

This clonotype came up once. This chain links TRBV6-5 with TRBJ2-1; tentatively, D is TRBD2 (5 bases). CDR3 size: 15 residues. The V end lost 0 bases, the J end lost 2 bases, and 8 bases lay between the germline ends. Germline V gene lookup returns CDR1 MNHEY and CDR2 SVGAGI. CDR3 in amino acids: CASSYSWTAYNEQFF. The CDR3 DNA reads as TGTGCCAGCAGTTACTCCTGGACTGCCTACAATGAGCAGTTCTTC.

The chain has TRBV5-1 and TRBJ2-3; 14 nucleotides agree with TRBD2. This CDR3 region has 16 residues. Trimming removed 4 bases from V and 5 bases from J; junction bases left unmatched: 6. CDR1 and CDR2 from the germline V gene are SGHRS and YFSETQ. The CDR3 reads CASSGTTSGRGDTQYF. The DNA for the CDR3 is TGCGCCAGCAGCGGGACGACTAGCGGGAGGGGAGATACGCAGTATTTT.

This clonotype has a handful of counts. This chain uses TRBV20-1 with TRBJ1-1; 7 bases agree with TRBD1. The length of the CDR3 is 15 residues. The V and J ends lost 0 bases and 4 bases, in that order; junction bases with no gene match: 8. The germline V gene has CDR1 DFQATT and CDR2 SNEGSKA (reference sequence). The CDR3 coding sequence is TGCAGTGCTAGAGACCACCCAGCAGGGGGCACTGAAGCTTTCTTT. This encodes CSARDHPAGGTEAFF.

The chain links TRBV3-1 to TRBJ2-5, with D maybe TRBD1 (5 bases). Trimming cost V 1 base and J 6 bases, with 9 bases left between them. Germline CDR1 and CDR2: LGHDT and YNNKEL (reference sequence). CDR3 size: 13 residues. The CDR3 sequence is CASSQGGSQTQYF. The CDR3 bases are TGTGCCAGCAGCCAAGGGGGCTCGCAGACCCAGTACTTC.

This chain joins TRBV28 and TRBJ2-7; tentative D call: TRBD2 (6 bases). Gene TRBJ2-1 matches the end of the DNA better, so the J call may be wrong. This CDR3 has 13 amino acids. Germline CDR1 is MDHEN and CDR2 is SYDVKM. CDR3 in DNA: TGTGCCAGCAGGCGGGACTTCGCTGAGCAGCAGTTCTTC. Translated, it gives CASRRDFAEQQFF.

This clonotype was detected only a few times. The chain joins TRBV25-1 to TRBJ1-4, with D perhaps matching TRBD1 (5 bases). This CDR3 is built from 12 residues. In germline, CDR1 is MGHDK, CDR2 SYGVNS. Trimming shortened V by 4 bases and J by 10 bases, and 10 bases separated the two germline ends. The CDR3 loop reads CASSASGGKLFF. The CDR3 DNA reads TGTGCCAGCAGTGCCTCGGGGGGAAAACTGTTTTTT.

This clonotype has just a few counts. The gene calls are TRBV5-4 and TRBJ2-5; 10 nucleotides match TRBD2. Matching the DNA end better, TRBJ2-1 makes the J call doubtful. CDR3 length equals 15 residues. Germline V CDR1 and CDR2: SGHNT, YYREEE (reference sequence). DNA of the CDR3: TGTGCCAGCAGCTTGATACTAGCGGGGACCAATGAGCAGTTCTTC. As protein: CASSLILAGTNEQFF.

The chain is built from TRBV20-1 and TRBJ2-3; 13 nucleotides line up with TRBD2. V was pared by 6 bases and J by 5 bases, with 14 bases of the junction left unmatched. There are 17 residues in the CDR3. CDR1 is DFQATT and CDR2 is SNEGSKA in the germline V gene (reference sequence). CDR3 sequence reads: CSAPGLAGSGVQDTQYF. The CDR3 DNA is TGCAGTGCCCCGGGACTAGCGGGAAGCGGTGTTCAAGATACGCAGTATTTT.

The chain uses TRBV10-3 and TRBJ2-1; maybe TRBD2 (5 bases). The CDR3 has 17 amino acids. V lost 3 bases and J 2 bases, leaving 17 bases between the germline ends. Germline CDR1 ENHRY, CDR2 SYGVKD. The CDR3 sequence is CAISEIVDASPYNEQFF. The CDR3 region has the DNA TGTGCCATCAGTGAAATCGTTGATGCTAGCCCCTACAATGAGCAGTTCTTC.

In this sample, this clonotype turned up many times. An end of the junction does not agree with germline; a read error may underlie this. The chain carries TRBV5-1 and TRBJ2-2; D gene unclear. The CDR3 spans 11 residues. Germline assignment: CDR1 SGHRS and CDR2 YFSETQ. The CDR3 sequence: CASRYTGELFF. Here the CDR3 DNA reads TGTGCCAGCAGATACACCGGGGAGCTGTTTTTT.

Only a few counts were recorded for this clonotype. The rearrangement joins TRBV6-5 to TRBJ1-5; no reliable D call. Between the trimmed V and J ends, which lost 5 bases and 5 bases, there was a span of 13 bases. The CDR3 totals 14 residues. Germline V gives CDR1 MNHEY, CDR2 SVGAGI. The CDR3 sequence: CASSLGPTHQPQHF. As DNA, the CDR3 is TGTGCCAGCAGTCTCGGACCGACCCATCAGCCCCAGCATTTT.

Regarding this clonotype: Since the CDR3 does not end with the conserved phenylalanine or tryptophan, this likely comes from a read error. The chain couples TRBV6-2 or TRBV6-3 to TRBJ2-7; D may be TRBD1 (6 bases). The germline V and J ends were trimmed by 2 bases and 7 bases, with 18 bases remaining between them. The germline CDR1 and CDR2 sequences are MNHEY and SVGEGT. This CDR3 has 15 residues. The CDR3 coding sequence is TGTGCCAGCAGTTACCTAGGACCACCTAGGGGGGAGCAGTACTAC. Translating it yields CASSYLGPPRGEQYY.

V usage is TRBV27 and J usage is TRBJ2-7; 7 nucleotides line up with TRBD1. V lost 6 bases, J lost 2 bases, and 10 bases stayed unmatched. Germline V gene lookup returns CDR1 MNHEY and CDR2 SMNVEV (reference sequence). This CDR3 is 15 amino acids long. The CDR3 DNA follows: TGTGCCAGCAGCCCCGGGACAGTACGGACCTACGAGCAGTACTTC. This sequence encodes CASSPGTVRTYEQYF.